This T cell receptor beta chain originates from a study of blood T cell repertoires in COVID-19. Study information: The analysed material was cDNA or gDNA that came from T cells, B-cell-depleted T cells, or PBMCs.

As handled by the study authors: Using reference gene primer amplification, nucleated cell counts were estimated. Using immunoSEQ multiplex PCR, the repertoire was profiled, and TCRdb retains in-frame clones only, with some absent. The D gene and trimming were derived from the DNA, and the V and J assignments and clone size from that table. The repertoire consists of about 130,000 clones, with almost 85% occurring once and the leading ten covering under 1.5%. With 2 bases removed from V and 11 bases from J, the gap between germline ends came to 11 bases. CDR1 WNHNN and CDR2 SYGVQD come from the germline V gene (reference sequence). The CDR3 has 12 amino acids.

Source material: peripheral blood. This sequence joins TRBV10-1 and TRBJ2-3, with a weak D call TRBD2 (6 bases). The TCR sequence derives from a man aged 55 to 70 with acute or convalescent COVID-19. The CDR3 coding sequence is TGCGCCAGCAGTGAGAGACTAGATGGGCAGTATTTT. Its protein is CASSERLDGQYF.